The 29 T cell receptor beta chains given below trace back to one sample, sequenced in a study of cytomegalovirus exposure and HLA in healthy donors. The repertoire was sequenced with immunoSEQ multiplex PCR; TCRdb's copy has only in-frame clones and lacks some. This table has some 290,000 clones, 70% to 90% appearing once. The sample was PBMCs. These receptors all come from a man aged 25 to 40 in good health and CMV-seronegative.

This clone was observed once. The chain has TRBV5-6 and TRBJ1-2, with 9 nucleotides matching TRBD1. The V gene's germline CDR1 is SGHDT and CDR2 YYEEEE. This CDR3 region has 14 residues. J lost 5 bases, V lost 4 bases, and 6 bases had no gene match. CDR3 protein: CASSARGQGYGYTF. The CDR3 DNA follows: TGTGCCAGCAGCGCGAGGGGACAGGGATATGGCTACACCTTC.

This sequence joins TRBV6-5 and TRBJ2-2; a possible D gene is TRBD2 (5 bases). The V end was cut by 2 bases, the J end by 2 bases, with 12 bases between. The CDR3 is made up of 16 amino acids. CDR1 and CDR2 from the germline V gene are MNHEY and SVGAGI. The CDR3, as DNA: TGTGCCAGCAGTTACGGTAGAGGGTTCAACACCGGGGAGCTGTTTTTT. Translating gives CASSYGRGFNTGELFF.

The chain is built from TRBV13 and TRBJ1-3; 8 bases agree with TRBD1. Germline values: CDR1 PRHDT, CDR2 FYEKMQ (reference sequence). The CDR3 covers 16 residues. V was clipped by 4 bases and J by 1 base; unmatched bases: 6. The CDR3 reads CASSSVQGDSGNTIYF. The CDR3 nucleotides read TGTGCCAGCAGCTCCGTACAGGGGGATTCTGGAAACACCATATATTTT.

This rearrangement joins TRBV25-1 to TRBJ1-1; 8 bases agree with TRBD1. The CDR3 sequence is 13 residues long. The junction had 3 bases not matched to a gene; V was cut back by 5 bases and J by 4 bases. Germline values: CDR1 MGHDK, CDR2 SYGVNS. The DNA of the CDR3 is TGTGCCAGCAGTCAGACAGGGGCCACTGAAGCTTTCTTT. Its protein product is CASSQTGATEAFF.

The chain carries TRBV5-6 and TRBJ2-5; maybe TRBD1 (6 bases). Germline V lookup: CDR1 SGHDT, CDR2 YYEEEE. There are 14 residues in the CDR3. The V and J ends lost 2 bases and 3 bases respectively, with 11 bases between them. The DNA of the CDR3 is TGTGCCAGCAGCTTAAACGGACAGAAAGAGACCCAGTACTTC. This encodes CASSLNGQKETQYF.

V gene TRBV11-2 combines with J gene TRBJ2-2, with 7 positions matching TRBD1. Trimming removed 1 base from V and 1 base from J; junction bases left unmatched: 9. CDR1 SGHAT and CDR2 FQNNGV come from the germline V gene. The CDR3 extends over 18 amino acids. CDR3 coding DNA: TGTGCCAGCAGCTTAGCACAACGACAGGGCTTGAACACCGGGGAGCTGTTTTTT. Translated: CASSLAQRQGLNTGELFF.

The chain recombines TRBV4-1 with TRBJ2-3, with D perhaps TRBD2 (5 bases). The V end lost 5 bases, the J end lost 3 bases, and 9 bases lay between the germline ends. The CDR3 contains 13 residues. CDR1 and CDR2 from the germline V gene are MGHRA and YSYEKL. In DNA, the CDR3 is TGCGCCAGCAGCGCGGGCCGTACAGATACGCAGTATTTT. Protein sequence: CASSAGRTDTQYF.

V and J are TRBV4-1 and TRBJ2-2, with D unclear. The V end lost 3 bases, the J end lost 5 bases, and 13 bases lay between the germline ends. CDR1 and CDR2 from the germline V gene are MGHRA and YSYEKL. The CDR3 has 15 residues. CDR3 sequence reads: CASSHDFGPTGELFF. CDR3 DNA sequence: TGCGCCAGCAGCCACGACTTCGGTCCTACCGGGGAGCTGTTTTTT.

The chain links TRBV5-4 to TRBJ2-7; D remains unclear. This CDR3 has 12 residues. The ends were cut back, 4 bases at V and 4 bases at J, with 9 bases in the middle. Germline loops: CDR1 SGHNT, CDR2 YYREEE (reference sequence). The CDR3 protein is CASSLNLYEQYF. The CDR3 DNA reads TGTGCCAGCAGCCTAAACTTATACGAGCAGTACTTC. The full variable domain, its missing parts supplied by reference TRBV5-4 and TRBJ2-7, is ETGVTQSPTHLIKTRGQQVTLRCSSQSGHNTVSWYQQALGQGPQFIFQYYREEENGRGNFPPRFSGLQFPNYSSELNVNALELDDSALYLCASSLNLYEQYFGPGTRLTVT.

The J gene is TRBJ1-6, the V gene TRBV5-1, with TRBD1 matching 7 bases. Germline V CDR1 and CDR2: SGHRS, YFSETQ. This CDR3 region has 18 residues. Trimming cost V 0 bases and J 4 bases; bases outside gene matches: 10. The CDR3 DNA reads as TGCGCCAGCAGCTTGGGCTGGACAGGTAGCGATTATAATTCACCCCTCCACTTT. As protein: CASSLGWTGSDYNSPLHF.

The V and J genes are TRBV5-5 and TRBJ1-1; no clear D gene. Germline CDR1 reads SGHKS; CDR2 reads YYEKEE (reference sequence). The CDR3 extends over 12 amino acids. V dropped 5 bases and J dropped 7 bases, with 12 bases sitting between them. CDR3 protein: CASRLTPIEAFF. CDR3 DNA: TGTGCCAGCAGACTGACACCGATTGAAGCTTTCTTT.

Worth noting for this clone: The junction differs from germline at one of its ends, possibly a read error. V is TRBV18 and J is TRBJ1-1; D is ambiguous. This CDR3 is 16 amino acids long. Per the germline V gene, CDR1 is KGHSH and CDR2 is LQKENI. This CDR3 is CASSPPVGRMNTEAFF. The CDR3 DNA is TGTGCCAGCTCCCCACCAGTGGGGAGGATGAACACTGAAGCTTTCTTT.

V gene TRBV27 combines with J gene TRBJ1-5; D is uncertain. There are 13 residues in the CDR3. Germline assignment: CDR1 MNHEY and CDR2 SMNVEV (reference sequence). V gave up 5 bases and J gave up 5 bases, with 10 bases separating them. CDR3 region: CASSLFGDQPQHF. The CDR3 DNA follows: TGTGCCAGCAGTCTCTTCGGGGATCAGCCCCAGCATTTT.

This chain connects TRBV13 to TRBJ2-5; D is undetermined. Germline CDR1 PRHDT, CDR2 FYEKMQ (reference sequence). V gave up 5 bases and J gave up 2 bases, with 9 bases separating them. The CDR3 consists of 13 residues. The DNA for the CDR3 is TGTGCCAGCAGCCCCCCGGTTCAAGAGACCCAGTACTTC. It yields the protein CASSPPVQETQYF.

The chain recombines TRBV4-3 with TRBJ1-2, with 8 nucleotides matching TRBD1. From germline, CDR1 is LGHNA and CDR2 YSLEER. The CDR3 is 17 amino acids. The ends lost 0 bases at V and 3 bases at J; junction bases unmatched: 9. The CDR3 is CASSQEVQGEGDYGYTF. The CDR3 bases are TGCGCCAGCAGCCAAGAAGTACAGGGGGAGGGGGACTATGGCTACACCTTC.

V is TRBV29-1 and J is TRBJ2-1; 7 bases agree with TRBD2. This CDR3 is built from 16 residues. Trimming removed 2 bases from V and 0 bases from J; junction bases left unmatched: 7. Per the germline V gene, CDR1 is SQVTM and CDR2 is ANQGSEA. The CDR3 DNA reads TGCAGCGTTGAAATAGCGGGCACTAGCTCCTACAATGAGCAGTTCTTC. It codes for CSVEIAGTSSYNEQFF.

The CDR3, as DNA: TGTGCCAGCTCCCACTCCGGGCTGGGGGCTTCGTGGAGCTCCTATAATTCACCCCTCCACTTT. It is translated as CASSHSGLGASWSSYNSPLHF. The chain joins TRBV18 to TRBJ1-6; D is possibly TRBD1 (6 bases). V was shortened by 6 bases and J by 0 bases, with 27 bases between the two germline ends. The CDR3 extends over 21 amino acids. Germline CDR1 is KGHSH and CDR2 is LQKENI.

J is TRBJ2-5 and V is TRBV6-6, with 8 bases that match TRBD2. After removal of 9 bases from V and 2 bases from J, the junction contained 8 bases not matched to a gene. CDR1 is MNHNY and CDR2 is SVGAGI in the germline V gene (reference sequence). The CDR3 sequence is 14 residues long. The CDR3 protein is CASTGGGGQETQYF. As DNA, the CDR3 is TGTGCCAGTACCGGAGGCGGGGGGCAAGAGACCCAGTACTTC.

The gene calls are TRBV2 and TRBJ1-1; TRBD1 is a possible D gene (6 bases). V lost 6 bases and J 3 bases, leaving 14 bases between the germline ends. The CDR3 is 14 residues long. Germline assignment: CDR1 SNHLY and CDR2 FYNNEI. As DNA, the CDR3 is TGTGCCAGCAGGTCCAACAGGGTTGACACTGAAGCTTTCTTT. It encodes CASRSNRVDTEAFF.

This chain links TRBV5-6 with TRBJ1-2; the D is unclear. Germline CDR1 reads SGHDT; CDR2 reads YYEEEE. V gave up 6 bases and J gave up 6 bases, with 21 bases separating them. This CDR3 spans 15 amino acids. The DNA for the CDR3 is TGTGCCAGCATACCCGTAAGACGGGCGGGAAATGGCTACACCTTC. Translated, it gives CASIPVRRAGNGYTF. The full variable domain, in which reference TRBV5-6 and TRBJ1-2 provide the parts outside the CDR3, is DAGVTQSPTHLIKTRGQQVTLRCSPKSGHDTVSWYQQALGQGPQFIFQYYEEEERQRGNFPDRFSGHQFPNYSSELNVNALLLGDSALYLCASIPVRRAGNGYTFGSGTRLTVV.

This chain uses TRBV2 with TRBJ2-5, with 10 bases matching TRBD1. The DNA matches TRBJ2-7 better at its end, which makes the J call doubtful. Germline assignment: CDR1 SNHLY and CDR2 FYNNEI. CDR3 length: 14 residues. This chain's CDR3 is CASSPGTGVYEQYF. Written as DNA, the CDR3 is TGTGCCAGCAGTCCCGGGACAGGGGTATACGAGCAGTACTTC.

The V and J genes are TRBV7-9 and TRBJ1-4, with unresolved D. This CDR3 region has 14 residues. Germline V gene data show CDR1 as SEHNR and CDR2 as FQNEAQ (reference sequence). V shed 5 bases and J shed 5 bases, with 12 bases lying between them. The CDR3 here is CASSPLGKNEKLFF. CDR3 nucleotides: TGTGCCAGCAGCCCCTTGGGCAAGAATGAAAAACTGTTTTTT.

The table lists this clone with a count of one. Written as DNA, the CDR3 is TGTGCCAGCAGCTTATCCCAGGGAACCTACAATGAGCAGTTCTTC. Translating it yields CASSLSQGTYNEQFF. This chain connects TRBV11-3 to TRBJ2-1; D might be TRBD1 (5 bases). Germline values: CDR1 SGHNT, CDR2 YENEEA. Trimming removed 2 bases at V and 2 bases at J, with 10 bases between. The CDR3 totals 15 residues.

CDR3 coding DNA: TGTGCCAGTAGTATAGATCTGGAGACAGGGGGCGACGAGCAGTACTTC. Translated, it gives CASSIDLETGGDEQYF. The V and J genes are TRBV19 and TRBJ2-7, with 10 bases lining up with TRBD1. This CDR3 has 16 residues. V lost 0 bases to trimming and J lost 5 bases; unmatched junction nucleotides: 7. Germline V lookup: CDR1 LNHDA, CDR2 SQIVND (reference sequence).

This chain connects TRBV5-1 to TRBJ1-6; D perhaps matches TRBD1 (6 bases). CDR3 length: 13 amino acids. Germline assignment: CDR1 SGHRS and CDR2 YFSETQ. The germline V and J ends were trimmed by 1 base and 8 bases, with 7 bases remaining between them. CDR3 in amino acids: CASSLTGYSPLHF. CDR3 bases: TGCGCCAGCAGCTTGACAGGGTATTCACCCCTCCACTTT.

The rearrangement links TRBV5-1 to TRBJ2-2, with D possibly TRBD1 on 6 matching bases. Germline V gene sequence: CDR1 SGHRS, CDR2 YFSETQ. V was shortened by 0 bases and J by 7 bases, with 13 bases between the two germline ends. The CDR3 length is 15 residues. CDR3 DNA sequence: TGCGCCAGCAGCTTGGATGGACAGCACATCGGGGAGCTGTTTTTT. Its translation is CASSLDGQHIGELFF.

The chain carries TRBV11-2 and TRBJ2-1, with 11 positions matching TRBD2. This CDR3 is 19 amino acids long. With V trimmed by 5 bases and J by 3 bases, 15 bases remained unmatched. The V gene's germline CDR1 is SGHAT and CDR2 FQNNGV. CDR3 nucleotides: TGTGCCAGCAGCCCCAGTCTAGCGGGGGGCCCACAACGCTACAATGAGCAGTTCTTC. This translates into CASSPSLAGGPQRYNEQFF.

The chain combines TRBV18 with TRBJ2-4; TRBD1 matches 7 bases. The CDR3 runs 14 residues. J lost 3 bases, V lost 5 bases, and 4 bases had no gene match. Germline CDR1 reads KGHSH; CDR2 reads LQKENI. The CDR3 protein is CASSNDRVKNIQYF. In DNA form, the CDR3 reads TGTGCCAGCTCAAATGACAGGGTCAAAAACATTCAGTACTTC.

The chain uses TRBV7-2 and TRBJ2-3; 8 bases are a match to TRBD2. The germline V gene encodes CDR1 SGHTA and CDR2 FQGNSA. This CDR3 is built from 15 residues. Germline trimming cut 5 bases from V and 6 bases from J; bases unmatched to any gene: 10. In nucleotides, the CDR3 is TGTGCCAGCAGCCCGGGAGGGAGCGGGGTTGATACGCAGTATTTT. Translating gives CASSPGGSGVDTQYF.